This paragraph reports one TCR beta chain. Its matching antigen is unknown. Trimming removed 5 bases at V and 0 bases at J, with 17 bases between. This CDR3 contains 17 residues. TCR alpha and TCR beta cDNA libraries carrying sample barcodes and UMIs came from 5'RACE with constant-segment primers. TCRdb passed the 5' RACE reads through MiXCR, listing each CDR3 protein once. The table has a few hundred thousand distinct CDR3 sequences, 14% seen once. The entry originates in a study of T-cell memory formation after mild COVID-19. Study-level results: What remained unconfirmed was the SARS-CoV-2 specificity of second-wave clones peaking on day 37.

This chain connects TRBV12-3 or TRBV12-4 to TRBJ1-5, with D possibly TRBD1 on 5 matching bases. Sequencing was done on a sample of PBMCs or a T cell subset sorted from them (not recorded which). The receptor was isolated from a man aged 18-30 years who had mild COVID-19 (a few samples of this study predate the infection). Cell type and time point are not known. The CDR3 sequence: CASSPRTGTFSNQPQHF. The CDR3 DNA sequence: TGTGCCAGCAGTCCCCGGACGGGGACGTTTAGCAATCAGCCCCAGCATTTT.